These 22 T cell receptor beta chains were sequenced from one sample in a study of identical twins. TCRdb ran MiXCR on the 5' RACE reads and lists one entry per CDR3 protein. The sample lists hundreds of thousands of distinct CDR3 sequences, 20% to 25% occurring once. The same specimen was also included in a second study, on T cells expressing NK-cell markers.

The sample taken for sequencing was CD4+ T cells sorted from blood. The receptors here all came from a woman between 18 and 29 years old in good health.

The gene calls are TRBV15 and TRBJ1-5; 9 nucleotides align to TRBD1. With 3 bases clipped from V and 3 bases from J, the junction kept 3 bases outside the gene matches. Germline values: CDR1 LNHNV, CDR2 YYDKDF (reference sequence). The CDR3 has 15 amino acids. The CDR3 loop reads CATSSGTGNNQPQHF. DNA for the CDR3: TGTGCCACCAGCAGCGGGACAGGGAACAATCAGCCCCAGCATTTT.

The table lists this clonotype with a few counts. The chain is built from TRBV11-2 and TRBJ2-1; the match to TRBD2 covers 10 bases. The V and J ends lost 7 bases and 4 bases, in that order; junction bases with no gene match: 7. This CDR3 is built from 15 residues. CDR1 and CDR2 (germline): SGHAT, FQNNGV. CDR3 bases: TGTGCCAGCACTCCGGGACTAGCGCTTTACAATGAGCAGTTCTTC. Its translation: CASTPGLALYNEQFF.

This clonotype has just a few counts. V is TRBV25-1 and J is TRBJ2-7; TRBD2 matches 12 bases. J gave up 3 bases and V 6 bases, and 3 bases lay outside the gene matches. From germline, CDR1 is MGHDK and CDR2 SYGVNS. CDR3 length equals 14 residues. The DNA of the CDR3 is TGTGCCAGCAGGACTAGCGGGAGTTACTACGAGCAGTACTTC. Protein sequence: CASRTSGSYYEQYF.

The chain recombines TRBV7-8 with TRBJ2-7; 10 bases align to TRBD1. Germline CDR1 SGHVS, CDR2 FQNEAQ. This CDR3 has 18 amino acids. V lost 4 bases, J lost 4 bases, and 16 bases stayed unmatched. DNA of the CDR3: TGTGCCAGCAGCTGGACATTGCCCGGACAGGGGGGTGGGTACGAGCAGTACTTC. Amino acid sequence: CASSWTLPGQGGGYEQYF. The complete variable domain, with remaining parts taken from reference TRBV7-8 and TRBJ2-7, reads GAGVSQSPRYKVAKRGQDVALRCDPISGHVSLFWYQQALGQGPEFLTYFQNEAQLDKSGLPSDRFFAERPEGSVSTLKIQRTQQEDSAVYLCASSWTLPGQGGGYEQYFGPGTRLTVT.

This clonotype appeared a few times. The rearrangement joins TRBV20-1 to TRBJ2-7, with 8 nucleotides matching TRBD2. Germline-derived CDR1 and CDR2 are DFQATT and SNEGSKA (reference sequence). Losses at the gene ends were 5 bases for V and 4 bases for J; bases not matched to a gene: 7. The CDR3 is made up of 13 amino acids. In DNA, the CDR3 is TGCAGTGCTCGGGGACTAGTGGTATACGAGCAGTACTTC. Protein sequence: CSARGLVVYEQYF.

This clonotype has a count of ten or more. CDR3 protein: CASSSLGTAKGTQYF. In DNA form, the CDR3 reads TGTGCCAGCAGCTCCTTAGGGACAGCCAAAGGGACCCAGTACTTC. V usage is TRBV7-2 and J usage is TRBJ2-5, with 7 nucleotides matching TRBD1. The CDR3 sequence is 15 residues long. The junction had 12 bases not matched to a gene; V was cut back by 4 bases and J by 7 bases. Looked up from germline, CDR1 is SGHTA and CDR2 is FQGNSA.

V gene TRBV15 combines with J gene TRBJ2-1; 10 bases line up with TRBD2. Germline V CDR1 and CDR2: LNHNV, YYDKDF (reference sequence). The CDR3 contains 15 residues. Trimming cost V 3 bases and J 7 bases; bases outside gene matches: 6. The CDR3 region has the DNA TGTGCCACCAGCAGCAGACTAGCGGGTAAGAATGAGCAGTTCTTC. This translates into CATSSRLAGKNEQFF.

This clonotype was found many times. The chain links TRBV29-1 to TRBJ1-1; D is ambiguous. The CDR3 loop spans 12 amino acids. Trimming shortened V by 7 bases and J by 6 bases, and 15 bases separated the two germline ends. Germline loops: CDR1 SQVTM, CDR2 ANQGSEA. For the CDR3, the DNA is TGCAGCGCCCACCCCTTGGGCCCTGAAGCTTTCTTT. It specifies CSAHPLGPEAFF.

CDR3 region: CASSTGLLETQYF. CDR3 nucleotide sequence: TGTGCCAGCAGTACAGGGTTGCTAGAGACCCAGTACTTC. The J gene is TRBJ2-5, the V gene TRBV6-1, with D tentatively TRBD1 (6 bases). The CDR3 runs 13 residues. The germline gives CDR1 MNHNS, CDR2 SASEGT. V was cut by 5 bases and J by 4 bases, with 11 bases left in between.

This clonotype showed up just a few times. This rearrangement joins TRBV12-3 or TRBV12-4 to TRBJ1-3; the D is unclear. Trimming left V 6 bases short and J 0 bases short, with 12 bases between. CDR3 length: 15 amino acids. The chain's CDR3 is CASRIQFLSGNTIYF. The CDR3 nucleotides read TGTGCCAGCAGGATACAGTTTCTCTCTGGAAACACCATATATTTT.

The chain is built from TRBV20-1 and TRBJ1-3; D is uncertain. The CDR3 is 14 amino acids. The germline gives CDR1 DFQATT, CDR2 SNEGSKA (reference sequence). The V end lost 6 bases, the J end lost 3 bases, and 15 bases lay between the germline ends. The CDR3: CSALIRGGGNTIYF. CDR3 nucleotide sequence: TGCAGTGCCTTAATTCGCGGAGGTGGAAACACCATATATTTT.

This clonotype was found a few times. The chain combines TRBV2 with TRBJ2-5; D is unclear. The CDR3 extends over 10 amino acids. Germline V CDR1 and CDR2: SNHLY, FYNNEI. V lost 7 bases, J lost 5 bases, and 5 bases lay in between. Here the CDR3 DNA reads TGTGCCAGCACTAGGGAGACCCAGTACTTC. Protein product: CASTRETQYF.

CDR3 coding DNA: TGTGCCAGCAGCTTTTTTCGGGAGGGAACCTACGAGCAGTACTTC. It yields the protein CASSFFREGTYEQYF. V is TRBV7-8 and J is TRBJ2-7; 8 nucleotides agree with TRBD2. In germline, CDR1 is SGHVS, CDR2 FQNEAQ. J lost 2 bases, V lost 3 bases, and 6 bases had no gene match. The CDR3 is 15 residues long.

The V call is TRBV3-1, the J call TRBJ2-7, with D unclear. Trimming took 3 bases from V and 0 from J, leaving 6 bases between them. Germline V gene sequence: CDR1 LGHDT, CDR2 YNNKEL (reference sequence). This CDR3 is 13 amino acids long. CDR3 in DNA: TGTGCCAGCAGCCAGATGGACTCCTACGAGCAGTACTTC. As protein: CASSQMDSYEQYF.

This chain connects TRBV20-1 to TRBJ2-3; 10 bases are shared with TRBD2. V lost 5 bases, J lost 3 bases, and 8 bases stayed unmatched. The CDR3 covers 15 residues. Germline-derived CDR1 and CDR2 are DFQATT and SNEGSKA (reference sequence). This chain's CDR3 is CSALRTSGSTDTQYF. CDR3 nucleotides: TGCAGTGCTCTTCGGACTAGCGGAAGTACAGATACGCAGTATTTT.

This clonotype has only a few counts. The J gene is TRBJ2-5, the V gene TRBV2; the D gene is possibly TRBD2 (5 bases). The CDR3 extends over 13 amino acids. Germline V CDR1 and CDR2: SNHLY, FYNNEI. The ends were cut back, 10 bases at V and 1 base at J, with 13 bases in the middle. The CDR3 DNA reads TGTGCCAACAAACTAGTTGTCCAAGAGACCCAGTACTTC. The encoded protein is CANKLVVQETQYF.

This clonotype was counted a few times. The junction departs from germline at one end; a sequencing error may be responsible. This chain connects TRBV4-2 to TRBJ2-7, with 7 bases matching TRBD2. The length of the CDR3 is 16 residues. CDR1 and CDR2 (germline): LGHNA, YNFKEQ. The CDR3 loop reads CASSQVRTGGPGEQYF. The CDR3, as DNA: TGTGCCAGCAGTCAAGTCCGTACGGGGGGTCCAGGAGAGCAGTACTTC.

The sample holds a few counts of this clonotype. This chain links TRBV20-1 with TRBJ2-3; perhaps D is TRBD1 or TRBD2 (6 bases each). V was pared by 5 bases and J by 0 bases, with 15 bases between. From germline, CDR1 is DFQATT and CDR2 SNEGSKA (reference sequence). The length of the CDR3 is 15 residues. The CDR3 region is CSAPGAQTSTDTQYF. In DNA, the CDR3 is TGCAGTGCTCCGGGGGCTCAGACTAGCACAGATACGCAGTATTTT.

The V call is TRBV6-2 or TRBV6-3, the J call TRBJ2-7, with a weak D call TRBD2 (6 bases). This CDR3 contains 15 residues. Germline CDR1 is MNHEY and CDR2 is SVGEGT. The V end was cut by 4 bases, the J end by 3 bases, with 16 bases between. The CDR3 DNA follows: TGTGCCAGCAGTTCCTATACTAGCTCCAACTACGAGCAGTACTTC. This codes for CASSSYTSSNYEQYF.

A few counts support this clonotype. This chain connects TRBV25-1 to TRBJ1-4; D perhaps matches TRBD1 (5 bases). Germline V lookup: CDR1 MGHDK, CDR2 SYGVNS. V dropped 7 bases and J dropped 10 bases, with 16 bases sitting between them. CDR3 length: 13 residues. In DNA form, the CDR3 reads TGTGCCAGCACAGGGACTTCCCACGGAAAACTGTTTTTT. Protein product: CASTGTSHGKLFF.

There are a few counts of this clonotype. V gene TRBV2 combines with J gene TRBJ2-3; TRBD1 matches 8 bases. This CDR3 is 14 amino acids long. Germline V CDR1 and CDR2: SNHLY, FYNNEI. V was pared by 11 bases and J by 3 bases, with 10 bases of the junction left unmatched. The CDR3 here is CAGRTGPGTDTQYF. CDR3 in DNA: TGTGCCGGGAGGACAGGGCCGGGAACAGATACGCAGTATTTT.

This clonotype has at least ten counts. This sequence joins TRBV12-3 or TRBV12-4 and TRBJ2-5; 10 bases line up with TRBD2. This CDR3 has 17 residues. J gave up 5 bases and V 2 bases, and 11 bases lay outside the gene matches. The CDR3 coding sequence is TGTGCCAGCAGTTTATCAGTTGCTAGCGGGGGCTTGGAGACCCAGTACTTC. Residues: CASSLSVASGGLETQYF.